Listed below are T cell receptor beta chains from one sample, sequenced in a study of control samples from healthy donors and cancer patients. TCRdb keeps only in-frame clones here, not all; method: immunoSEQ multiplex PCR. The table includes fewer than 15,000 clones, approximately 77% detected once. Sequenced sample: formalin-fixed, paraffin-embedded tissue. The source is a male donor with melanoma. CDR3s include the opening cysteine and the closing phenylalanine or tryptophan. The D gene is left open where the match is weak. Size is stated for part of the rows, as once, few or many counts, or as a class when the clone is expanded.

V gene	J gene	clone size	D gene	CDR3 DNA	CDR3 protein
TRBV4-1	TRBJ1-1	-	-	TGCGCCAGCAGCCCAGGAATGAACACTGAAGCTTTCTTT	CASSPGMNTEAFF
TRBV29-1	TRBJ2-1	-	-	TGCAGCGAGACGTCGAGCTCCTACAATGAGCAGTTCTTC	CSETSSSYNEQFF
TRBV3-1/TRBV3-2	TRBJ2-3	-	-	TGTGCCAGCAGCCAAGGACCGAATACGCAGTATTTT	CASSQGPNTQYF
TRBV11-2	TRBJ1-4	-	-	TGTGCCAGCAGCTTAAAACAGTTCGGCGAAAAACTGTTTTTT	CASSLKQFGEKLFF
TRBV11-2	TRBJ2-3	-	-	TGTGCCAGCAGCGTAGGGTTCGGAGGGACGCAGTATTTT	CASSVGFGGTQYF
TRBV28	TRBJ1-3	-	-	TGTGCCAGCAGTCAACTCAACACCATATATTTT	CASSQLNTIYF
TRBV7-6	TRBJ1-1	-	-	TGTGCCAGCAGCTTAAATCAGGGAGGAAACACTGAAGCTTTCTTT	CASSLNQGGNTEAFF
TRBV5-1	TRBJ1-5	-	-	TGCGCCAGCAGCTTGGACGGCAGGGGCAATCAGCCCCAGCATTTT	CASSLDGRGNQPQHF
TRBV19	TRBJ2-6	-	TRBD1	TGTGCCAGTAGATCCTCCGACAGGGCTGGGGCCAACGTCCTGACTTTC	CASRSSDRAGANVLTF
TRBV6-4	TRBJ2-3	-	TRBD2	TGTGCCAGCAGTCCTAGCGGGGGGAGGGATACGCAGTATTTT	CASSPSGGRDTQYF
TRBV5-5	TRBJ2-7	few	-	TGTGCCAGCAGGAGGGGAGAATACGAGCAGTACTTC	CASRRGEYEQYF
TRBV7-8	TRBJ2-2	-	-	TGTGCCAGCAGCTTAGGGACCTACACCGGGGAGCTGTTTTTT	CASSLGTYTGELFF
TRBV12-3/TRBV12-4	TRBJ1-2	-	-	TGTGCCAGCAGTCATTCACCGAACTATGGCTACACCTTC	CASSHSPNYGYTF
TRBV11-1	TRBJ2-5	-	TRBD2	TGTGCCAGCAGCCGGGGGACTAGCGGCGGGGAGACCCAGTACTTC	CASSRGTSGGETQYF
TRBV7-2	TRBJ2-7	few	TRBD1	TGTGCCAGCAGCCCCCAGACAGGGGGCAGATCAGGGCAGTACTTC	CASSPQTGGRSGQYF
TRBV19	TRBJ1-1	-	TRBD1	TGTGCCAGTAGTGCACCCGGGACAGGCAACACTGAAGCTTTCTTT	CASSAPGTGNTEAFF
TRBV5-4	TRBJ2-2	-	-	TGTGCCAGCAGCTTGGAGGGGTCCGGGGAGCTGTTTTTT	CASSLEGSGELFF
TRBV4-3	TRBJ2-2	-	TRBD2	TGCGCCAGCAAGAGGACTAGCGGTGCCGGGGAGCTGTTTTTT	CASKRTSGAGELFF
TRBV7-9	TRBJ1-6	-	-	TGTGCCAGCAGCAATAATTCACCCCTCCACTTT	CASSNNSPLHF
TRBV6-2/TRBV6-3	TRBJ1-5	-	-	TGTGCCAGCAGTTACCCCACCTTTGGGTTGAGAGACAATCAGCCCCAGCATTTT	CASSYPTFGLRDNQPQHF
TRBV4-2	TRBJ2-5	-	-	TGTGCCAGCAGCCAAGCTAGTCGAGAGACCCAGTACTTC	CASSQASRETQYF
TRBV19	TRBJ1-5	-	TRBD1	TGTGCCAGTAGTATCAAGGTTGGAGGGACAGGGGGAAAGCCCCAGCATTTT	CASSIKVGGTGGKPQHF
TRBV10-3	TRBJ2-1	few	TRBD2	TGTGCCATCAGTGAACAGGGACTAGCCTCCCCCGGGGAGCAGTTCTTC	CAISEQGLASPGEQFF
TRBV30	TRBJ2-3	-	-	TGTGCCTGGACTCCTAGCACAGATACGCAGTATTTT	CAWTPSTDTQYF
TRBV5-5	TRBJ2-1	-	-	TGTGCCAGCAGCTTTCTTAATGAGCAGTTCTTC	CASSFLNEQFF
TRBV30	TRBJ1-6	-	-	TGTGCCTGGAGTGTATCCGGGTCGGTCCGAAATTCACCCCTCCACTTT	CAWSVSGSVRNSPLHF
TRBV3-1/TRBV3-2	TRBJ1-2	once	-	TGTGCCAGCAGCCATGGAGGGAGAAGCAACTATGGCTACACCTTC	CASSHGGRSNYGYTF
TRBV5-8	TRBJ1-2	-	-	TGTGCCAGCAGCGCTCCACGACAGGCCCTTTATGGCTACACCTTC	CASSAPRQALYGYTF
TRBV4-2	TRBJ1-5	-	TRBD1	TGTGCCAGCAGCCAAGGATACCGGACAGGGGGCGGCAATCAGCCCCAGCATTTT	CASSQGYRTGGGNQPQHF
TRBV7-6	TRBJ2-2	-	TRBD1	TGTGCCAGCAGCTTAAGACAGGGATATGGCGGGGAGCTGTTTTTT	CASSLRQGYGGELFF
TRBV7-2	TRBJ2-7	-	-	TGTGCCAGCAGCTTAGCGGGCGAGCAGTACTTC	CASSLAGEQYF
TRBV30	TRBJ1-2	-	-	TGTGCCTGGGGGCATGGACAGAACTATGGCTACACCTTC	CAWGHGQNYGYTF
TRBV7-9	TRBJ2-1	-	TRBD2	TGTGCCAGCAGCCCGCTAGTTCTGGGACTAGTGAATGAGCAGTTCTTC	CASSPLVLGLVNEQFF
TRBV7-9	TRBJ1-1	-	-	TGTGCCAGCAGCCCGACAGGACCCGGAGCTGAAGCTTTCTTT	CASSPTGPGAEAFF
TRBV13	TRBJ2-4	-	-	TGTGCCAGCACCCGGGGTACCAAAAACATTCAGTACTTC	CASTRGTKNIQYF
TRBV18	TRBJ2-4	-	-	TGTGCCAGCTCACCAAGGGCGTTTCGGCGACAAGGTGGAAACATTCAGTACTTC	CASSPRAFRRQGGNIQYF
TRBV5-4	TRBJ2-2	-	-	TGTGCCAGCAGCTTGACAGGGCCCGGGGAGCTGTTTTTT	CASSLTGPGELFF
TRBV20-1	TRBJ2-1	-	-	TGCAGTGCTAGTCAGAGGCTCTCCTACAATGAGCAGTTCTTC	CSASQRLSYNEQFF